This TCR beta chain was identified in a study of T cell responses to AZD1222 COVID-19 vaccine. The CDR3 has 13 amino acids. Germline assignment: CDR1 SGHTA and CDR2 FQGTGA. V was shortened by 5 bases and J by 4 bases, with 9 bases between the two germline ends. Libraries were prepared by immunoSEQ multiplex PCR; TCRdb keeps only in-frame clonotypes and omits some of them. Among roughly 150,000 clones listed, about nine tenths were seen once. Second-dose intervals of approximately 4 or approximately 12 weeks were pooled. This clone was seen many times. The V call is TRBV7-3, the J call TRBJ1-5; maybe TRBD1 (5 bases). The starting material was peripheral blood, obtained 28 days after the second AZD1222 dose. This TCR was sampled from an adult who received the AZD1222 COVID-19 vaccine. CDR3 residues: CASSPGANQPQHF. The CDR3 DNA sequence: TGTGCCAGCAGCCCCGGGGCAAATCAGCCCCAGCATTTT.